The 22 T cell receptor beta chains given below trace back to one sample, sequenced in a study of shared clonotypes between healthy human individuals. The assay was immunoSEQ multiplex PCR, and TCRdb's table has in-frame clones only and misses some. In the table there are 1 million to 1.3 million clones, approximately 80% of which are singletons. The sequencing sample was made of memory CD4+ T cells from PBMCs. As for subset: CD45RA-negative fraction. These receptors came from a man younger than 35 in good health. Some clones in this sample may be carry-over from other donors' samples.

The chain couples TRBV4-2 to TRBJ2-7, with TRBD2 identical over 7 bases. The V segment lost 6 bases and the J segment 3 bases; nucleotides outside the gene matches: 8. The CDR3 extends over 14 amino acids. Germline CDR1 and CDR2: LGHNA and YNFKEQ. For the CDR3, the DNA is TGTGCCAGCAGACGCGGGAGCTCGGACTACGAGCAGTACTTC. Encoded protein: CASRRGSSDYEQYF.

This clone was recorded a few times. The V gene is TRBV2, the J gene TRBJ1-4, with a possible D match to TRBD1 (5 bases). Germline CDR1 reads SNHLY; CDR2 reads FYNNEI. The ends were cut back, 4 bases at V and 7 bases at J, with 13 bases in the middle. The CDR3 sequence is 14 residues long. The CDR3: CASSADTAGEKLFF. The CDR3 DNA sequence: TGTGCCAGCAGTGCGGACACGGCGGGTGAAAAACTGTTTTTT.

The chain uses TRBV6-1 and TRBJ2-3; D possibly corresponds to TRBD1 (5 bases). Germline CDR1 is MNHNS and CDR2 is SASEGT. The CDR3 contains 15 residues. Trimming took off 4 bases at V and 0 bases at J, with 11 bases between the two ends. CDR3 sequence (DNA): TGTGCCAGCAGTGCACGACAGTTTAGCACAGATACGCAGTATTTT. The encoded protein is CASSARQFSTDTQYF.

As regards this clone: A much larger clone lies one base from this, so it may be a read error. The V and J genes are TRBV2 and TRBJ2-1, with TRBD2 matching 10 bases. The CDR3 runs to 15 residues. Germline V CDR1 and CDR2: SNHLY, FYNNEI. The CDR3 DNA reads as TGTGCCGGCAGCGCCACTAGCGGGAATTACAATGAGCAGTTCTTC. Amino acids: CAGSATSGNYNEQFF.

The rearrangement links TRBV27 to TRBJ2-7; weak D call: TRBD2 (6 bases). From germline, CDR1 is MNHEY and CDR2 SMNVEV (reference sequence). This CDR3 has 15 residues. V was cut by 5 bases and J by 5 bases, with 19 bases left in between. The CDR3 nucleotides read TGTGCCAGCAGTCCCCCGGGACTCGGTCCAGACGAGCAGTACTTC. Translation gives CASSPPGLGPDEQYF.

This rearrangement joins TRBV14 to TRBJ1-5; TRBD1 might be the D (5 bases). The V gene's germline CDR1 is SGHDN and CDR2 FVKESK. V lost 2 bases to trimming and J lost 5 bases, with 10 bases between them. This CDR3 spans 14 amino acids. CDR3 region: CASSQSGLDQPQHF. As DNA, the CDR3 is TGTGCCAGCAGCCAATCAGGGCTCGATCAGCCCCAGCATTTT.

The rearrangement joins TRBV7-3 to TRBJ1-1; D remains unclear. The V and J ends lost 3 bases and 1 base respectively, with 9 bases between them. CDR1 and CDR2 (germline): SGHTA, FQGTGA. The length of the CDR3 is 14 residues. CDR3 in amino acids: CASSFGRENTEAFF. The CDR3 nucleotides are TGTGCCAGCAGCTTCGGACGGGAGAACACTGAAGCTTTCTTT.

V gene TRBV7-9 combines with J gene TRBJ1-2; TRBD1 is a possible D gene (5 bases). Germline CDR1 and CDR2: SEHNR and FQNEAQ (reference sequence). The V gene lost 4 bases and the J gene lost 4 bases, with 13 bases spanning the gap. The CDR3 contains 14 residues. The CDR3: CASSSLQGGYGYTF. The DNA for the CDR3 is TGTGCCAGCAGCTCGCTCCAGGGAGGCTATGGCTACACCTTC.

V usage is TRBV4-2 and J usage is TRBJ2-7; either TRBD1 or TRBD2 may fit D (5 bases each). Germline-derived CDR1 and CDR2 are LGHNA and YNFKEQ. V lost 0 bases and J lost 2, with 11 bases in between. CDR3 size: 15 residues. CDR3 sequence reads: CASSQDRDGPYEQYF. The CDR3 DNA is TGTGCCAGCAGCCAAGACCGGGACGGACCCTACGAGCAGTACTTC.

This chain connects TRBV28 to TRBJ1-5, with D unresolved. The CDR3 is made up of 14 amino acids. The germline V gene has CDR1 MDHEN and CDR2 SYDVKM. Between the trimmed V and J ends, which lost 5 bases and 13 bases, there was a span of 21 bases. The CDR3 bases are TGTGCCAGCAGTAACCGGGCAACTGCTGGTACTCAGCATTTT. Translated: CASSNRATAGTQHF.

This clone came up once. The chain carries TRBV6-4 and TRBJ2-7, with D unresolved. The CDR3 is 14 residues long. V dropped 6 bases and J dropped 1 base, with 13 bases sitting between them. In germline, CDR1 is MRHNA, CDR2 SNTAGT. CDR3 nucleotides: TGTGCCAGCAGCCTCATAGGCACGTCCTACGAGCAGTACTTC. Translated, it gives CASSLIGTSYEQYF.

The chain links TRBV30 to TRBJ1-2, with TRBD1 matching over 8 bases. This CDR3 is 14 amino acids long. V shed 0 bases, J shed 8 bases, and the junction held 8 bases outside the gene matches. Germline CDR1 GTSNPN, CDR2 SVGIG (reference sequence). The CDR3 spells CAWSVGGTGGGYTF. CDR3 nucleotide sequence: TGTGCCTGGAGTGTTGGCGGGACAGGCGGCGGCTACACCTTC.

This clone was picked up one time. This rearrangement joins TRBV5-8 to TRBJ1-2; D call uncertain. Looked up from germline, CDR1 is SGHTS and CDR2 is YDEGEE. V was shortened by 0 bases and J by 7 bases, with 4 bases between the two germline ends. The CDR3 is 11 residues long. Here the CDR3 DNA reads TGTGCCAGCAGCTTGGCCGGTGGCTACACCTTC. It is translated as CASSLAGGYTF.

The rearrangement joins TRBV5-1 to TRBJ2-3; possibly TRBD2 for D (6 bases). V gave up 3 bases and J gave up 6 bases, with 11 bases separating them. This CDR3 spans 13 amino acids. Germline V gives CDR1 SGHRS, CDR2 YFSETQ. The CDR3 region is CASSSLGLDTQYF. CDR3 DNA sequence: TGCGCCAGCAGCTCCCTGGGACTGGATACGCAGTATTTT.

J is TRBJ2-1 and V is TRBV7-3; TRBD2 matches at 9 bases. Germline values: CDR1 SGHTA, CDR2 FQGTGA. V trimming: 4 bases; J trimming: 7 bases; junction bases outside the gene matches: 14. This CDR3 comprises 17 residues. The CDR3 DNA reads TGTGCCAGCAGCTCTGGACTAGGCGGGAGGGTGAGAAATGAGCAGTTCTTC. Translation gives CASSSGLGGRVRNEQFF.

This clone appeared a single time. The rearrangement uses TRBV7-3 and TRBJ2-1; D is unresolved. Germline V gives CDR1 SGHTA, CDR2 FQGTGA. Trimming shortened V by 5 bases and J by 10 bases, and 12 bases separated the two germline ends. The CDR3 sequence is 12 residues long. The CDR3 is CASSPKIGEQFF. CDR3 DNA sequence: TGTGCCAGCAGCCCCAAGATAGGAGAGCAGTTCTTC.

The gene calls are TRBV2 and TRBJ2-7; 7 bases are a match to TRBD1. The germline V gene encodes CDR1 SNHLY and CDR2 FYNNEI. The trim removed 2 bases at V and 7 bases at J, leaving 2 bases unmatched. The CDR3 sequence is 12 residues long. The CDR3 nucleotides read TGTGCCAGCAGTGAAAGGGGGCGGGAGCAGTACTTC. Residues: CASSERGREQYF.

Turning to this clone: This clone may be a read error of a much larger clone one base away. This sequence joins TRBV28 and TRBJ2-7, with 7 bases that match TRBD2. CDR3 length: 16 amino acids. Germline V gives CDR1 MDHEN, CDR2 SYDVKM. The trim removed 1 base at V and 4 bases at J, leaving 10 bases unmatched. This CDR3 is CASSLFMGRGEYEQYF. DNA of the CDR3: TGTGCCAGCAGTTTATTCATGGGACGGGGGGAATACGAGCAGTACTTC.

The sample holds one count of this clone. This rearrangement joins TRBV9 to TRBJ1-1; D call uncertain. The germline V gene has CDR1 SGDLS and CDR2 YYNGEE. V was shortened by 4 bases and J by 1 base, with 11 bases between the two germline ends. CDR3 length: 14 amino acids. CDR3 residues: CASSLRTANTEAFF. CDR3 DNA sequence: TGTGCCAGCAGCTTAAGGACGGCGAACACTGAAGCTTTCTTT. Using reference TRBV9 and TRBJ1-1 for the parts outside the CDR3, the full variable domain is DSGVTQTPKHLITATGQRVTLRCSPRSGDLSVYWYQQSLDQGLQFLIQYYNGEERAKGNILERFSAQQFPDLHSELNLSSLELGDSALYFCASSLRTANTEAFFGQGTRLTVV.

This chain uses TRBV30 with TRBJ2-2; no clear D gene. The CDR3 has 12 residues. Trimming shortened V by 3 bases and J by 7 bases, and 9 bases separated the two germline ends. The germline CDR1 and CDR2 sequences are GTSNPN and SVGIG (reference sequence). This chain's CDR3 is CAWRPFGGELFF. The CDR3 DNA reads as TGTGCCTGGAGACCGTTCGGCGGGGAGCTGTTTTTT.

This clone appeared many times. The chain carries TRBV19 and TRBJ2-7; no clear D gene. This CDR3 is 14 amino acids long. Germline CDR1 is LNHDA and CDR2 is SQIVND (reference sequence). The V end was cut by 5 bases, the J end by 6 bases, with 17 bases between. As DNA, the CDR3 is TGTGCCAGTAGTCCCGGGCCAATATTGGGCGAGCAGTACTTC. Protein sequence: CASSPGPILGEQYF.

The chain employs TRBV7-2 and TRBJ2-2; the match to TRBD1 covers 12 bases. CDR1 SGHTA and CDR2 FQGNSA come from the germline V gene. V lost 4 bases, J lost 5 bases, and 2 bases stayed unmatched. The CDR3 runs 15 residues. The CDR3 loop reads CASSWDRGRTGELFF. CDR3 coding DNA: TGTGCCAGCAGCTGGGACAGGGGGCGGACCGGGGAGCTGTTTTTT.